Reported below is one T cell receptor (beta chain). This sample is drawn from a study of technical replicates of blood from four donors. The CDR3 runs to 15 residues. J gave up 6 bases and V 7 bases, and 14 bases lay outside the gene matches. The V gene's germline CDR1 is SGHNT and CDR2 YYREEE (reference sequence). The table came from immunoSEQ multiplex PCR; TCRdb's copy has only in-frame clones and leaves some out. Of approximately 51,000 clones in the sample, about 93% were seen once. This clonotype originated in a human donor in good health. Some clones in this sample may be carry-over from other donors' samples. Source material: PBMCs. V and J are TRBV5-4 and TRBJ2-3, with 7 bases identical to TRBD2. The CDR3 here is CASCIMGGGPDTQYF. The CDR3, as DNA: TGTGCCAGCTGTATAATGGGGGGGGGTCCGGATACGCAGTATTTT. The full variable domain, completed using reference TRBV5-4 and TRBJ2-3, is ETGVTQSPTHLIKTRGQQVTLRCSSQSGHNTVSWYQQALGQGPQFIFQYYREEENGRGNFPPRFSGLQFPNYSSELNVNALELDDSALYLCASCIMGGGPDTQYFGPGTRLTVL.